This T cell receptor beta chain was found in a study of cytomegalovirus exposure and HLA in healthy donors (dated by TCRdb to 2016 to 2017). Regarding the research as a whole: In an earlier analysis of under 600 of the donors, approximately 260 Gb of sequence data and approximately 120 million unique TCR beta sequences from about 179 million T cells were reported. High-throughput TCR immunosequencing, statistical association of individual TCRs with disease status, and machine learning were combined to predict cytomegalovirus infection status. A later analysis re-examined previously published TCR beta repertoires from roughly 720 donors and added high-resolution HLA genotyping to investigate patterns of TCR occurrence. Alongside the repertoire data, information on donor age, sex, ethnicity and CMV serostatus was compiled. Class I and class II HLA loci were covered by the typing at four-digit resolution. Of the 398 genotyped donors, roughly 80% were placed in the genetic ancestry cluster associated with self-reported Caucasian donors. A later genetic analysis took genome-wide SNP genotypes for about three fifths of the roughly 670 donors and used that subset as a discovery cohort. The later analysis used no new phenotypic data to find candidate immune exposures, relying instead on TCR beta sequences and their occurrence across donors. Four to six DR-DQ haplotypes were handled as single units for association and clustering, since linkage in the cohort was strong. Typing coverage differed by locus: A, B, C, DRB1 and DQB1 were typed in about 620-630 donors, DQA1 in 500 to 550, DPA1 in over 600, and DPB1 in 450 to 490. An earlier analysis of 587 of the donors used high-throughput TCR beta sequencing to judge whether each TCR beta V gene segment behaved as functional or pseudogenic. Among roughly 400 genotyped donors of the cohort, an average of approximately 250,000 unique TCR beta nucleotide sequences were sequenced per donor, 15% to 20% of them non-productive. The study aimed to test whether cataloging public T cell receptors could reveal signatures of past pathogen exposure. An early release covering around 630 HLA-typed donors comprised roughly 300 gigabases of sequencing data and around 85 million unique TCR sequences. Besides the first cohort of 500 to 700 subjects, a separate validation cohort made up of 120 different subjects was used. Using immunosequencing, the study profiled T cell repertoires from 550 to 750 subjects and related those repertoires to cytomegalovirus serostatus. All discovery cohort repertoires had been generated on a single sequencing platform.

The cohort comprised 710 or so healthy bone marrow donors. At the time of sampling, all cohort members were nominally healthy, though unrecorded immune exposures were likely present. The donor tested CMV seronegative, placing the donor among the 352 seronegative members of the cohort. A peripheral blood sample was collected from each donor, and TCR beta sequencing was performed on peripheral blood mononuclear cells. Genomic DNA extraction from the blood cell samples was performed with the Qiagen DNeasy Blood Extraction Kit. Libraries were made using the immunoSEQ multiplex PCR assay. The multiplex PCR relied on a mix of 60 forward primers for TCR Vbeta segments and 13 reverse primers for TCR Jbeta segments. A multiplex PCR assay on genomic DNA amplified the CDR3 region of rearranged TCR beta genes. The Illumina HiSeq System was used to sequence the amplified TCR beta libraries as 87-base-pair reads. The authors' analysis ran thus. Across the 600 to 700 repertoires, a later analysis counted some 80 million unique TCR beta chains, about 10 million of which were shared by at least two donors. To remove PCR and sequencing errors, raw reads were error-corrected and collapsed into unique sequences using a nearest-neighbor algorithm that merged closely related sequences. Alignment of CDR3 sequences to IMGT reference sequences was used to assign V, D and J gene segments. Each retained sequence needed at least a six-nucleotide match to both a V gene segment and a J gene segment. Rearrangements were classified as productive when the CDR3 lacked stop codons and remained in frame with V and J, and all other rearrangements were classified as non-productive. CDR3 was defined by IMGT convention, running from the second conserved V-encoded cysteine to the conserved J-encoded phenylalanine. The earlier analysis of about 590 of the donors excluded sequences that lacked an unambiguous match to a single V gene segment. In an earlier analysis of 450 to 700 of the donors, V segments were called functional above 56.7% productive rearrangements and were called segregating when the between-donor standard deviation exceeded 5%. To diagnose cytomegalovirus status from the catalog of TCR beta chain sequences, a statistical classification framework was built. V and J gene assignment, in a later analysis, came from comparing TCR nucleotide sequences with IMGT/GENE-DB human TR gene sequences. The TCRdist pipeline was used in a later analysis to assign CDR3 sequences and most-parsimonious VDJ recombination scenarios. In a later analysis, every TCR beta chain was defined by the combination of its CDR3 amino acid sequence and its V-gene family, and reads without a unique V-gene family were dropped. To address suspected cross-contamination and a sequencing artifact, a later analysis removed under 600 highly shared, low-generation-probability nucleotide sequences. A later analysis calculated a clonal expansion index for each public chain from normalized within-repertoire ranks of inferred template counts. In a later analysis, generation probabilities were computed with a VDJ recombination model fitted to out-of-frame rearrangements, and the resulting probabilities were checked against IGoR. Hypergeometric tests were used in a later analysis to score TCR-TCR, TCR-HLA and TCR-CMV co-occurrence, with a repertoire-size bias correction applied to the TCR pairs. To estimate false discovery rates, a later analysis permuted the HLA or CMV assignments 20 times. In a later analysis, co-occurring TCRs were grouped with DBSCAN, and TCRdist sequence similarity was added when clustering was performed within HLA-allele-positive subsets. For co-occurrence clustering, repertoires with fewer than 30,000 or more than 120,000 public chains were excluded, along with 5 or 6 repertoires with anomalous nucleotide sharing. TCRdb took this table from immuneACCESS and kept in-frame rearrangements with V and J called. Such tables lack part of the clones; where checked against another copy, unresolved V genes explain under half of the gap, and the rest is unexplained. That table supplies the V and J calls and clone size; D and trimming were determined from the DNA. The sample table lists 95,000 to 150,000 clones, around 78% of them with a count of one. The ten biggest clones cover approximately 3.9% of the sample.

Paper-wide results and their limitations: Presence/absence analyses assumed roughly uniform sequencing depth across donors, an assumption that may not hold. The classifier was reported to diagnose cytomegalovirus status with high specificity and sensitivity in both the original cohort and the validation cohort. Because counts were too low, some 17 rarely observed V segments, including chromosome 9 orphons, were excluded from the earlier analysis of a few hundred of the donors. A further reported finding was that TCR beta sequences accurately predicted the HLA-A and HLA-B alleles for most subjects in the first cohort. Because the 87-base-pair reads could not distinguish some IMGT-functional V segments, including TRBV6-2 and TRBV6-3, those segments were excluded. This cohort had only TCR beta chains sequenced, and the lack of alpha or paired-chain data limited which features could be detected. In a later analysis, HLA-associated TCR beta chains were found to be more clonally expanded and to have lower generation probabilities than equally common non-associated chains. Immune exposure information for the cohort was limited to CMV serostatus. According to the authors, the approach could potentially be generalized to other disease states and immunological phenotypes. In a later analysis, most CMV-associated TCR beta chains were found to appear HLA-restricted, with HLA associations seemingly driven largely by CMV exposure. An association between a missense DCLRE1C variant and V-gene and J-gene trimming of TCR beta chains was found in a later genetic analysis and replicated in an independent cohort. Because HLA typing was unavailable for some donors at each locus, only the typed subset was used in association tests. Most TCR sequences were observed very rarely across donors, whereas some public TCRs were present in many individuals. Strong co-occurrence of HLA alleles, especially DR and DQ, made assigning TCR associations to individual alleles difficult. The study gave a list of some 150 TCR beta chains associated with cytomegalovirus. According to a later analysis, TCR association rates differed among HLA loci, with DRB1 alleles showing the most associated TCRs and HLA-C alleles showing the fewest. In vitro tests confirmed that a few of the cytomegalovirus-associated TCR beta chains recognize cytomegalovirus antigens. Linkage disequilibrium might explain the correlated functional status among segregating V segments, but an unknown experimental factor could not be ruled out. A cluster of highly shared sequence variants was judged likely to represent a technical artifact of the sequencing pipeline. A later genetic analysis reported fewer N-insertions in productive TCRs among donors in an Asian-associated ancestry cluster than the roughly 700-donor mean. According to a later analysis, parvovirus B19, influenza, CMV and Epstein-Barr virus appeared linked to several top co-occurrence clusters. At a false discovery rate of 0.05, a later analysis linked some 18,000 TCR beta sequences to specific HLA alleles. Broadly in line with IMGT annotations, most TCR beta V segments showed up in productive rearrangements about 87% or about 30% of the time in an earlier analysis of under 700 of the donors.

Inclusive of the bounding cysteine and phenylalanine, the CDR3 is 13 residues long. Only CDR3 DNA is held: 39 bases, read in frame from base 1. V loses 0 bases of germline sequence and J loses 5 bases, and the interval between the two ends is 7 bases. The germline V gene yields SGHTA for CDR1 and FQGNSA for CDR2. Concerning this clone itself: The antigen it recognizes is unknown. The record has no base qualities; no much larger clone is one base away.

This sequence was found in a man aged 40-49 years in good health and CMV-seronegative. The chain uses TRBV7-2 and TRBJ1-2; the D gene lacks a confident call. What was sequenced was PBMCs. The sequenced DNA: TGTGCCAGCAGCTTAGCTCAACTATATGGCTACACCTTC. Protein translation: CASSLAQLYGYTF.